The rows below give T cell receptor beta chains drawn from one sample of a study of identical twins. TCRdb processed the 5' RACE reads anew with MiXCR; each CDR3 protein has one entry. This sample carries 400,000 to 550,000 distinct CDR3 sequences, over 11% of them seen once, and the ten largest clones take around 0.98%. Separately, the same data were catalogued under a study of yellow fever vaccine responses in identical twins.

Sequencing was carried out using CD4+ T cells sorted from blood. Receptors were obtained from a woman in her late teens or twenties in good health. The CDR3 runs from the conserved cysteine through the conserved F or W. A D gene is named only where the DNA matches it firmly. Clone size is not always given. Where it is, it says once, few, many or a class for expanded clones.

D	J	V	size	CDR3	DNA
TRBD1	TRBJ1-6	TRBV7-9	many	CASSLLTGNPFGSPLHF	TGTGCCAGCAGCTTATTGACAGGGAACCCATTTGGTTCACCCCTCCACTTT
-	TRBJ2-3	TRBV2	-	CASSEDRLARAHSTDTQYF	TGTGCCAGCAGTGAAGATCGGTTGGCCCGCGCCCACAGCACAGATACGCAGTATTTT
-	TRBJ2-7	TRBV18	-	CASSPLGSGSYEQYF	TGTGCCAGCTCACCCCTAGGAAGCGGATCCTACGAGCAGTACTTC
-	TRBJ2-7	TRBV6-2/TRBV6-3	-	CASRPGTGLYEQYF	TGTGCCAGCAGACCAGGTACAGGGCTCTACGAGCAGTACTTC
-	TRBJ2-5	TRBV2	-	CASSEELQETQYF	TGTGCCAGCAGTGAAGAGTTACAAGAGACCCAGTACTTC
-	TRBJ2-5	TRBV27	many	CASRKLGSVETQYF	TGTGCCAGCAGGAAGTTGGGCAGCGTCGAGACCCAGTACTTC
TRBD2	TRBJ2-4	TRBV5-1	many	CASSPGTSSKNIQYF	TGCGCCAGCAGCCCCGGGACTAGCTCCAAAAACATTCAGTACTTC
-	TRBJ1-2	TRBV2	few	CASSAQEGGYTF	TGTGCCAGCAGTGCGCAGGAAGGCGGCTACACCTTC
TRBD1	TRBJ2-1	TRBV5-1	few	CASKTGTGTYNEQFF	TGCGCCAGCAAAACCGGGACAGGTACCTACAATGAGCAGTTCTTC
-	TRBJ1-1	TRBV30	few	CAWSSRLGRTEAFF	TGTGCCTGGAGTTCCCGGTTGGGGCGCACTGAAGCTTTCTTT
TRBD2	TRBJ2-1	TRBV5-1	-	CASSLEGLAGHEQFF	TGCGCCAGCAGCCTAGAGGGACTAGCGGGCCATGAGCAGTTCTTC
-	TRBJ2-7	TRBV7-6	-	CASSSSTVTYEQYF	TGTGCCAGCAGCTCATCGACGGTCACCTACGAGCAGTACTTC
-	TRBJ2-3	TRBV6-2/TRBV6-3	-	CASSQGTADTQYF	TGTGCCAGCAGCCAGGGAACCGCAGATACGCAGTATTTT
TRBD1	TRBJ2-1	TRBV6-5	-	CASSLTGITYNEQFF	TGTGCCAGCAGTTTGACAGGGATCACCTACAATGAGCAGTTCTTC
-	TRBJ2-3	TRBV10-3	few	CAISLTSPRGDTQYF	TGTGCCATCAGCCTGACTAGCCCGAGGGGGGATACGCAGTATTTT
-	TRBJ2-2	TRBV18	many	CASSPRQNTGELFF	TGTGCCAGCTCACCGAGACAGAACACCGGGGAGCTGTTTTTT
-	TRBJ2-2	TRBV18	-	CASSPSRQNTGELFF	TGTGCCAGCTCACCGTCCCGGCAGAACACCGGGGAGCTGTTTTTT
-	TRBJ2-1	TRBV10-3	few	CAISALGTQFF	TGTGCCATCAGCGCTCTGGGCACGCAGTTCTTC
TRBD2	TRBJ2-7	TRBV20-1	-	CSASRIAGGSNEQYF	TGCAGTGCTAGCAGAATAGCGGGAGGCTCCAACGAGCAGTACTTC
TRBD2	TRBJ2-2	TRBV4-2	many	CASSQDQRGADTGELFF	TGTGCCAGCAGCCAAGATCAGCGGGGGGCCGACACCGGGGAGCTGTTTTTT
TRBD2	TRBJ2-1	TRBV20-1	few	CSARSTSGGTNEQFF	TGCAGTGCTAGATCGACTAGCGGGGGTACAAATGAGCAGTTCTTC